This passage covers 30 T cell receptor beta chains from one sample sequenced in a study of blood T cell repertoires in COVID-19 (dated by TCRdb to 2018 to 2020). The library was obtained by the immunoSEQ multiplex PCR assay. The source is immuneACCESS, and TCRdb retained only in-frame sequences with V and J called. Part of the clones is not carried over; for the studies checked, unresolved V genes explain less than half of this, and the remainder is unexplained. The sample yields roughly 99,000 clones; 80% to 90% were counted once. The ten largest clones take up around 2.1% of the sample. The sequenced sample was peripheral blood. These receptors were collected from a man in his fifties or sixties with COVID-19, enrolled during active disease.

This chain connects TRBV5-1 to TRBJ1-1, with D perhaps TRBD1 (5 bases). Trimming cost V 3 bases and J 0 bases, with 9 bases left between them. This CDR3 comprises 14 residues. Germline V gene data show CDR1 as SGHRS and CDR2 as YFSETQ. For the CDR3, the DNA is TGCGCCAGCAGCTCTTGGGGCATGAACACTGAAGCTTTCTTT. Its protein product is CASSSWGMNTEAFF.

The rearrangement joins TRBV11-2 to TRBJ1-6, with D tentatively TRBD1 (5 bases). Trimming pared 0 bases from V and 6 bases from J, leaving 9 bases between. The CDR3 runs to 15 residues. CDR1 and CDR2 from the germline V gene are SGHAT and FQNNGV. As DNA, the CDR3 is TGTGCCAGCAGCTTAGATGGGGGAGGTAATTCACCCCTCCACTTT. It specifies CASSLDGGGNSPLHF. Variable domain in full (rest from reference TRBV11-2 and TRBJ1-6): EAGVAQSPRYKIIEKRQSVAFWCNPISGHATLYWYQQILGQGPKLLIQFQNNGVVDDSQLPKDRFSAERLKGVDSTLKIQPAKLEDSAVYLCASSLDGGGNSPLHFGNGTRLTVT.

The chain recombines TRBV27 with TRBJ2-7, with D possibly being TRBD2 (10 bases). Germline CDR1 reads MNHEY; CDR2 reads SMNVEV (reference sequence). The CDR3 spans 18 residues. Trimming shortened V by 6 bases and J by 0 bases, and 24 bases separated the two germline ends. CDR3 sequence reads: CASSLGTGLAGASYEQYF. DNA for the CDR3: TGTGCCAGCAGCCTTGGGACAGGGCTAGCGGGGGCCTCCTACGAGCAGTACTTC.

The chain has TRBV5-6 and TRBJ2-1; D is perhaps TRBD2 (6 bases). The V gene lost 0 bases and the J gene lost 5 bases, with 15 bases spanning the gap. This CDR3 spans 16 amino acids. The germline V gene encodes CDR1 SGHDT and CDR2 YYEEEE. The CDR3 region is CASSLELGRRDNEQFF. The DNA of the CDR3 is TGTGCCAGCAGCTTGGAGCTGGGGAGGAGAGACAATGAGCAGTTCTTC.

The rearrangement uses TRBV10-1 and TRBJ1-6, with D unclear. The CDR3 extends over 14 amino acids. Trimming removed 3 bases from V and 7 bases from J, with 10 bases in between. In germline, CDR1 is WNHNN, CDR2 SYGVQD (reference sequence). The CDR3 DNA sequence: TGCGCCAGCAGTGACGGACTCCTAAATTCACCCCTCCACTTT. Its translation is CASSDGLLNSPLHF.

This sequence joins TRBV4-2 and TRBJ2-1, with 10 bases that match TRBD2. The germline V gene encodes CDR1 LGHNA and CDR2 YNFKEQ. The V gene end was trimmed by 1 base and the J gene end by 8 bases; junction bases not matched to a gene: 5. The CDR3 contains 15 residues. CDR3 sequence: CASSQVAGGGDEQFF. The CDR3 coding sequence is TGTGCCAGCAGCCAAGTAGCGGGGGGCGGCGATGAGCAGTTCTTC.

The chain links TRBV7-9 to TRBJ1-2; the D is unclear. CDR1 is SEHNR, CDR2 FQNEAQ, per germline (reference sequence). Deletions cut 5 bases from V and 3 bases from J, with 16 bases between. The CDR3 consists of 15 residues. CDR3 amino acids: CASSPARVVDYGYTF. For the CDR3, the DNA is TGTGCCAGCAGCCCGGCTCGGGTGGTGGACTATGGCTACACCTTC.

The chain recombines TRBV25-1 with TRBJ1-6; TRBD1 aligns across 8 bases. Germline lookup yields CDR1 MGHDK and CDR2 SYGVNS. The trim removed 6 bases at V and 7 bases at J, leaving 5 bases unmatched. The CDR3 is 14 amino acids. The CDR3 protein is CASSADRVNSPLHF. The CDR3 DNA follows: TGTGCCAGCAGCGCGGACAGGGTCAATTCACCCCTCCACTTT.

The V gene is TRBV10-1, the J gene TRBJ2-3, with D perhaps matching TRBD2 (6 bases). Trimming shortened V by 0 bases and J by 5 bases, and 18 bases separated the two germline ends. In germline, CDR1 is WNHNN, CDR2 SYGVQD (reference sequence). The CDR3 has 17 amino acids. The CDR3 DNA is TGCGCCAGCAGTGAGTCGAAAAGAGGGGAGGATGAAGATACGCAGTATTTT. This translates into CASSESKRGEDEDTQYF.

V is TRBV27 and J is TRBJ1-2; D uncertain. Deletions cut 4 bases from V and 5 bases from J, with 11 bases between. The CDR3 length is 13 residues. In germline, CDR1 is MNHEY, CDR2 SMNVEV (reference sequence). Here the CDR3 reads CASSYSPLYGYTF. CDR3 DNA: TGTGCCAGCAGTTACAGCCCTCTTTATGGCTACACCTTC.

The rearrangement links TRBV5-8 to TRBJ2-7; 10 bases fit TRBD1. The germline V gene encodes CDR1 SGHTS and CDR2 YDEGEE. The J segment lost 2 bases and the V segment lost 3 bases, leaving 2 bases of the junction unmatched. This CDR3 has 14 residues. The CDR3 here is CASSYGQGAYEQYF. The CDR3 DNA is TGTGCCAGCAGCTACGGACAGGGGGCCTACGAGCAGTACTTC.

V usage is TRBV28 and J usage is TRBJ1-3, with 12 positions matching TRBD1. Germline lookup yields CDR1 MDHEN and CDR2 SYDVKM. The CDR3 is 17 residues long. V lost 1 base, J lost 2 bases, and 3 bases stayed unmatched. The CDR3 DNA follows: TGTGCCAGCAGTTTATCCGGGACAGGGGGCACTGGAAACACCATATATTTT. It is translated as CASSLSGTGGTGNTIYF.

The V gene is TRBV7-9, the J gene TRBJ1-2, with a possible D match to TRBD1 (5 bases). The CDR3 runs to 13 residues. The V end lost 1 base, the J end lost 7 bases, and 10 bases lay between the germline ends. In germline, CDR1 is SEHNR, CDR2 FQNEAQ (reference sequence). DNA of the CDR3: TGTGCCAGCAGCTTAGACTGGACATCTGGCTACACCTTC. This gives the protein CASSLDWTSGYTF.

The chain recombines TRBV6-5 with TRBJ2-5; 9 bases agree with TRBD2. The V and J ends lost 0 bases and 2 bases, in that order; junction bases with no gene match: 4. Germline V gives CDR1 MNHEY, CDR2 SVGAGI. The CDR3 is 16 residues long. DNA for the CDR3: TGTGCCAGCAGTTACTCGAGTAGCGGGGGACAAGAGACCCAGTACTTC. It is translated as CASSYSSSGGQETQYF.

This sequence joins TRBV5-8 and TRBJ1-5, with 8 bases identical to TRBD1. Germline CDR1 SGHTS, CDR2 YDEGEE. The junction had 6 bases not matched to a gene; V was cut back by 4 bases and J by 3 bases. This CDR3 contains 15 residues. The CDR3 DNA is TGTGCCAGCAGCGGAGGACAGGGCTTCAATCAGCCCCAGCATTTT. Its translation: CASSGGQGFNQPQHF.

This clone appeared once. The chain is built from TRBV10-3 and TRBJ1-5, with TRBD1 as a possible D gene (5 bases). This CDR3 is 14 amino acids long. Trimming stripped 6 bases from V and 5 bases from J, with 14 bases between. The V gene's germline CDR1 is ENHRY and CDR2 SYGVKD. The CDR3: CAIRAVGGDQPQHF. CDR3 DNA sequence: TGTGCCATCAGGGCCGTTGGGGGGGATCAGCCCCAGCATTTT.

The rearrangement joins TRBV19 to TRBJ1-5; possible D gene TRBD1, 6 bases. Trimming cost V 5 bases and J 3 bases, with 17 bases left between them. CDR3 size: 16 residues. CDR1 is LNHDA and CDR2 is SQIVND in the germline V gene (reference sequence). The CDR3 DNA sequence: TGTGCCAGTAGTCACAGGGAGTTAGGGTACAATCAGCCCCAGCATTTT. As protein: CASSHRELGYNQPQHF.

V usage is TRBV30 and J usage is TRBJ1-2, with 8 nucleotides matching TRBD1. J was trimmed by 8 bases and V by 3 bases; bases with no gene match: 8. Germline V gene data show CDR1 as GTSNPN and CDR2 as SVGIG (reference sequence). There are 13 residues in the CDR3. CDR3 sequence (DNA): TGTGCCTGGAGGTCGCAGGGGGCGTGGGGCTACACCTTC. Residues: CAWRSQGAWGYTF.

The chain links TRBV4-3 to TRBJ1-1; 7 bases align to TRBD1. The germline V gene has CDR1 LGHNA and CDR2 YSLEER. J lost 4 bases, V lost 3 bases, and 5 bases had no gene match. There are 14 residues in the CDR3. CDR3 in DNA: TGCGCCAGCAGCCATTCGGACAGGATCACTGAAGCTTTCTTT. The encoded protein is CASSHSDRITEAFF.

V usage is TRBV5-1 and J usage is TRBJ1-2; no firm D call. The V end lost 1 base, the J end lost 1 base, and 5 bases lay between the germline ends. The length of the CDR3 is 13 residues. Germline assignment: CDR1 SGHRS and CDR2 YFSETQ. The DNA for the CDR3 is TGCGCCAGCAGCTTGCAGGTTAACTATGGCTACACCTTC. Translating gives CASSLQVNYGYTF.

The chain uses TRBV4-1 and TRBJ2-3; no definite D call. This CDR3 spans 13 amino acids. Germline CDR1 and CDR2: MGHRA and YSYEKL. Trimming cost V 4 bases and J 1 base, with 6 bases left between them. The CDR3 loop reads CASSLGRTDTQYF. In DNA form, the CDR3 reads TGCGCCAGCAGCCTGGGCCGCACAGATACGCAGTATTTT.

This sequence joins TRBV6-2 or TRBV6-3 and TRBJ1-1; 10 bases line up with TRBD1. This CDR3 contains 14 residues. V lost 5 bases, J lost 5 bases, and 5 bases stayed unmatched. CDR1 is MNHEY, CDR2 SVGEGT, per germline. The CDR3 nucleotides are TGTGCCAGCAGTCTGACAGGGGGCTGGACTGAAGCTTTCTTT. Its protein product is CASSLTGGWTEAFF.

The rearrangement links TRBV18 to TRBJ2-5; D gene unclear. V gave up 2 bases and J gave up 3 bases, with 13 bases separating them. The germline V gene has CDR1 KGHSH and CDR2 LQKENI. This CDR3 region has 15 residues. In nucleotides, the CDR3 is TGTGCCAGCTCACCAGGTCTTCCAGAGGAAGAGACCCAGTACTTC. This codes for CASSPGLPEEETQYF. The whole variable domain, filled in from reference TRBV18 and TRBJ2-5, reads NAGVMQNPRHLVRRRGQEARLRCSPMKGHSHVYWYRQLPEEGLKFMVYLQKENIIDESGMPKERFSAEFPKEGPSILRIQQVVRGDSAAYFCASSPGLPEEETQYFGPGTRLLVL.

The CDR3 protein is CASSIAGIGGYTF. CDR3 nucleotide sequence: TGTGCCAGTAGTATAGCCGGGATAGGTGGCTACACCTTC. The chain links TRBV19 to TRBJ1-2; D unclear. The CDR3 covers 13 residues. CDR1 is LNHDA and CDR2 is SQIVND in the germline V gene (reference sequence). V gave up 1 base and J gave up 7 bases, with 10 bases separating them.

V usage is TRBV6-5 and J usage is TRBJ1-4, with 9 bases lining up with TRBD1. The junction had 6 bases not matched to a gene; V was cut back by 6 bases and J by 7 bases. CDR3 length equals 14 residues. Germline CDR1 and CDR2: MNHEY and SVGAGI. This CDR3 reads CASRSGTGTEKLFF. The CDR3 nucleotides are TGTGCCAGCAGAAGCGGGACAGGGACTGAAAAACTGTTTTTT.

The CDR3 bases are TGTGCCAGCAGCCCCTGGACAGGTCGTTACACCTCACCCCTCCACTTT. It encodes CASSPWTGRYTSPLHF. The chain couples TRBV7-9 to TRBJ1-6; 7 positions match TRBD1. This CDR3 is 16 amino acids long. Trimming at V came to 5 bases and at J to 10 bases, leaving 14 bases not matched to a gene. CDR1 and CDR2 from the germline V gene are SEHNR and FQNEAQ (reference sequence).

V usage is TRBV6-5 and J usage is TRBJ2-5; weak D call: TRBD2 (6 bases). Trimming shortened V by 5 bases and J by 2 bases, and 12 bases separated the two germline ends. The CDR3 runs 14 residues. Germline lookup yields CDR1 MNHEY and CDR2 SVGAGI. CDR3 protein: CASSRRDGQETQYF. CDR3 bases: TGTGCCAGCAGTCGGAGGGACGGACAAGAGACCCAGTACTTC.

CDR3 protein: CASSTRQDGNIYTF. In DNA, the CDR3 is TGTGCCAGCAGCACCCGGCAGGATGGAAATATCTACACCTTC. J is TRBJ1-2 and V is TRBV9; no definite D call. Trimming shortened V by 4 bases and J by 10 bases, and 20 bases separated the two germline ends. CDR3 length: 14 amino acids. The V gene's germline CDR1 is SGDLS and CDR2 YYNGEE.

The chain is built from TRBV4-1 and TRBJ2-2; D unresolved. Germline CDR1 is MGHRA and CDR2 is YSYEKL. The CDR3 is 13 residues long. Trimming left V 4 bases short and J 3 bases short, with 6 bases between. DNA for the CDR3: TGCGCCAGCAGCCCCCGCGACACCGGGGAGCTGTTTTTT. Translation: CASSPRDTGELFF.

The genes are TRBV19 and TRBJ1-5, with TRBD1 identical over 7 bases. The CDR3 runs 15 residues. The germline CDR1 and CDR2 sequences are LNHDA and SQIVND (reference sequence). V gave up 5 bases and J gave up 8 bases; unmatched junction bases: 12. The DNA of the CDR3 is TGTGCCAGTAGTCTCCGACAGGGAGTGGTGGAGCCCCAGCATTTT. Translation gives CASSLRQGVVEPQHF.